Sequencing of this T cell receptor (beta chain) was carried out in a study of T cell repertoires in cytomegalovirus infection. Overall study context: It can be stated that public TCR beta signatures indicated CMV infection as well as a matching HLA type. The study's findings and limits: HLA-C-restricted TCR beta clonotypes specific for CMV led the ex vivo response. Individuals carrying CMV plus the relevant HLA were identified by cumulative frequency of public TCR beta families.

In TCRdb, the reads were re-called with MiXCR into one record per CDR3 protein. The data contain about 680,000 distinct CDR3 sequences, 20% to 25% of them singletons. As for this clonotype: No antigen is known for it.

Input material: CD8+ T cells from PBMCs. This clonotype was obtained from a human donor in good health (CMV status not recorded). Some clones in this sample may be carry-over from other donors' samples.

The CDR3 is CASGSPAWDGGNTIYF. In nucleotides, the CDR3 is TGTGCCAGTGGTAGTCCGGCGTGGGACGGCGGAAACACCATATATTTT. The V gene is TRBV19, the J gene TRBJ1-3, with a weak D call TRBD1 (5 bases). CDR3 length: 16 residues. V gave up 8 bases and J gave up 4 bases, with 21 bases separating them. CDR1 LNHDA and CDR2 SQIVND come from the germline V gene (reference sequence).